This T cell receptor (beta chain) originates from a study of graft-versus-host responses after intestinal transplantation. Study-level background: Anti-thymocyte globulin induction preceded 2 to 4 years of tacrolimus and steroid maintenance in all recipients.

Points from the study as a whole: Investigators detected GvH clones in recipient marrow, with some emerging earlier in ileum or blood. Graft-versus-host to host-versus-graft clonal ratios in allografts were high in patients with graft-donor T cell macrochimerism. Declines in HvG clones occurring early post-transplant were associated with peak circulating GvH clone levels.

Concerning this clone itself: Its antigen is still unknown.

This CDR3 comprises 19 residues. Per germline, CDR1 MGHRA and CDR2 YSYEKL. V was clipped by 0 bases and J by 1 base; unmatched bases: 10. Clones were read by immunoSEQ multiplex PCR, and TCRdb kept only the in-frame ones, dropping some. The data show roughly 120,000 clones, with 90% seen just once and approximately 0.18% held by the top ten. The specimen comprised unstimulated CD4+ T cells sorted from spleen or lymph node cells, sampled before intestinal transplant. This chain uses TRBV4-1 with TRBJ2-1, with 9 positions matching TRBD2. The clonotype comes from a human donor who received an intestinal transplant. The CDR3 here is CASSQDPGLAGGSYNEQFF. In nucleotides, the CDR3 is TGCGCCAGCAGCCAAGACCCGGGACTAGCTGGAGGGTCCTACAATGAGCAGTTCTTC.